This TCR beta chain comes out of a study of T cells expressing NK-cell markers (TCRdb year 2020). About the investigation overall: In sorted CD3+CD56+NKG2C+, CD3+CD56+NKG2C- and CD3+CD56-NKG2C+ T-cell subsets from several donors, TCR beta-chain repertoires were profiled. Randomly selected healthy volunteers, three men and five women, were used as the eight sequenced donors. Most of the eight sequenced donors were HCMV-seropositive and one was HCMV-seronegative. Illumina HiSeq 2000/2500, MiSeq or NextSeq was used to sequence libraries as 2 x 150 bp reads. The study at large found these results: In roughly 6 donors, the dominant CD3+CD56+NKG2C+ clonotypes ranked among the top 10 CD8+ clonotypes, making up roughly 1.0-8% of CD8+ T cells. Those dominant clonotypes were again the most abundant among CD3+CD56-NKG2C+ cells in several donors, at roughly 25-65%. Whether the expanded NKG2C-expressing T cell clones were specific for HCMV antigens remained unclear.

A remark on this clonotype: The clone's antigen remains unknown.

TCRdb names Illumina HiSeq 2000 as the instrument used. TCR beta cDNA libraries were made by 5'RACE template switching that added a universal primer site and unique molecular identifiers. Synthesis of cDNA was primed from the TCR beta constant segment and was followed by two consecutive PCR amplification steps. From the authors' description of their analysis: MIGEC handled demultiplexing of the reads and grouping by UMI, while MiTCR was used to assemble and quantify clonotypes. Only TCR cDNA sequences supported by at least two reads were kept to exclude erroneous sequences. The tcR package was used for downstream repertoire analysis, with clonotypes matched between fractions based on CDR3 nucleotide sequence plus V segment. Antigen specificity was annotated against VDJdb with VDJmatch, allowing one amino acid substitution in CDR3. TCRdb reprocessed the raw reads; every CDR3 protein sequence is a single record, and DNA is not supplied. TCRdb, rather than the study authors, made the V and J calls. The sample's clone listing holds about 430,000 distinct CDR3 sequences. The ten top clones hold around 1.4% of the sample.

A commercial ELISA kit detecting HCMV-specific IgG in serum was used to determine HCMV serostatus. Peripheral blood mononuclear cells were isolated from blood by Ficoll density gradient centrifugation. The CDR3 holds 11 amino acids from the cysteine to the phenylalanine. Only the protein is on record. From a lookup of the germline V gene (reference sequence), CDR1 and CDR2 are GTSNPN and SVGIG. The TCR comes from a woman aged 50 to 60 in good health. Donor details come from another sample of the same person, matched by shared clones. The sequenced sample was blood T cells: a sorted CD56 or NKG2C T cell subset, CD4+ or CD8+ T cells, or bulk PBMC T cells (not recorded which). Here the chain combines TRBV30 and TRBJ1-1; no DNA is available, so the TRBD1 call from TCRdb remains unchecked. CDR3 reads: CAWSGANEAFF.